The entry below gives a single TCR beta chain sequence along with its context. At the DNA level, this CDR3 is encoded by other sequences in the same sample as well. Profiling relied on immunoSEQ multiplex PCR, and the TCRdb table lists in-frame clones only, not all of them. The data show about 50,000 clones, almost 95% seen once. The CDR3 covers 14 residues. CDR1 and CDR2 from the germline V gene are SGHRS and YFSETQ. The trim removed 0 bases at V and 3 bases at J, leaving 2 bases unmatched. This sample was included in a study of cytomegalovirus exposure and HLA in healthy donors. The receptor was isolated from a man between 18 and 29 years old in good health and CMV-seronegative. The chain couples TRBV5-1 to TRBJ2-7; the match to TRBD1 covers 8 bases. What was sequenced was PBMCs. CDR3 nucleotide sequence: TGCGCCAGCAGCTTGGAAGGACAGGGCTACGAGCAGTACTTC. Translation gives CASSLEGQGYEQYF.